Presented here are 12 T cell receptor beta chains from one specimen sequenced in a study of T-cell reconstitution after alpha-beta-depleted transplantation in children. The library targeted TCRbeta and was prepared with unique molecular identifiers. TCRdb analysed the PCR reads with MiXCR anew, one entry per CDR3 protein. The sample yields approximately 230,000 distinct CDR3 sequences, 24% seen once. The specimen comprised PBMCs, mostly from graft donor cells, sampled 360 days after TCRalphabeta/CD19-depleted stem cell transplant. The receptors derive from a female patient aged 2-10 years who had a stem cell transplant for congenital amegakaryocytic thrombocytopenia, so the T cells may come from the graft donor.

CDR3 region: CASWLRGSTDTQYF. The CDR3 nucleotides read TGTGCCAGCTGGTTGCGGGGGAGCACAGATACGCAGTATTTT. The V and J genes are TRBV6-1 and TRBJ2-3; the match to TRBD2 covers 7 bases. CDR3 length: 14 residues. V lost 8 bases to trimming and J lost 0 bases; unmatched junction nucleotides: 5. Germline CDR1 is MNHNS and CDR2 is SASEGT.

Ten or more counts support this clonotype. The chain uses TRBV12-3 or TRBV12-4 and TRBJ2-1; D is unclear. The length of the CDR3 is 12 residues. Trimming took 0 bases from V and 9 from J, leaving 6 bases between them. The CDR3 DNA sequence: TGTGCCAGCAGTTTAGCCCCCCCTGAGCAGTTCTTC. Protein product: CASSLAPPEQFF.

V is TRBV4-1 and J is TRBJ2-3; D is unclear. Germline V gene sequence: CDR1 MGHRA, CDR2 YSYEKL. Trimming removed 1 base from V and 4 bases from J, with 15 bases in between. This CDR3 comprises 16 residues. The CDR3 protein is CASSQAVQARADTQYF. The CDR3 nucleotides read TGCGCCAGCAGCCAAGCTGTGCAGGCCCGGGCAGATACGCAGTATTTT.

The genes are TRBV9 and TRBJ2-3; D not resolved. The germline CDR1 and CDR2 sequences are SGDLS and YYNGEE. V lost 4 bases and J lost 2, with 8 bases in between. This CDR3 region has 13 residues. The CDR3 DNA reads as TGTGCCAGCAGCCCCCGCCCCACAGATACGCAGTATTTT. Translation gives CASSPRPTDTQYF.

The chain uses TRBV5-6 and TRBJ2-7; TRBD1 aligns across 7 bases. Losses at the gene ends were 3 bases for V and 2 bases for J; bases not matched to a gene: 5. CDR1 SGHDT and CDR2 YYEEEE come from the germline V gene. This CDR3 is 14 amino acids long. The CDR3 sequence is CASSSTGFAYEQYF. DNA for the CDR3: TGTGCCAGCAGCTCGACAGGGTTCGCCTACGAGCAGTACTTC. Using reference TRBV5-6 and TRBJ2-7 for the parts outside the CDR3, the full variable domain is DAGVTQSPTHLIKTRGQQVTLRCSPKSGHDTVSWYQQALGQGPQFIFQYYEEEERQRGNFPDRFSGHQFPNYSSELNVNALLLGDSALYLCASSSTGFAYEQYFGPGTRLTVT.

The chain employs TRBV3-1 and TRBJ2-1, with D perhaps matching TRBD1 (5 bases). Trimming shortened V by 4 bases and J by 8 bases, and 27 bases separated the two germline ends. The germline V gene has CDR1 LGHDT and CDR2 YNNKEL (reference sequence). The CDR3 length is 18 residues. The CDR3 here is CASSPSRVRGAVVDEQFF. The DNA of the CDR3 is TGTGCCAGCAGCCCCAGCCGGGTTAGGGGCGCAGTGGTGGATGAGCAGTTCTTC.

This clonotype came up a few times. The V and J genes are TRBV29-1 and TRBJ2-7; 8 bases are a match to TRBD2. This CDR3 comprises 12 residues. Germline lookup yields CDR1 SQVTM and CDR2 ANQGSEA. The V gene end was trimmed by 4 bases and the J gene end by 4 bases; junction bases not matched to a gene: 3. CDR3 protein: CSVVGGGYEQYF. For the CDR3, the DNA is TGCAGCGTTGTGGGCGGGGGGTACGAGCAGTACTTC.

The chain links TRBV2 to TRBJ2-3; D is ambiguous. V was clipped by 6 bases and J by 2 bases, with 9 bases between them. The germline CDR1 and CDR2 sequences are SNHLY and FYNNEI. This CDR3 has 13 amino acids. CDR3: CASRVSHTDTQYF. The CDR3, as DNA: TGTGCCAGCAGGGTCTCCCACACAGATACGCAGTATTTT. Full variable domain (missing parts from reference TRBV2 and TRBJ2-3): EPEVTQTPSHQVTQMGQEVILRCVPISNHLYFYWYRQILGQKVEFLVSFYNNEISEKSEIFDDQFSVERPDGSNFTLKIRSTKLEDSAMYFCASRVSHTDTQYFGPGTRLTVL.

Here the CDR3 DNA reads TGTGCCAGCAGCCCGATGACAGGGGGCGCCGAGCAGTACTTC. Translated, it gives CASSPMTGGAEQYF. This chain connects TRBV3-1 to TRBJ2-7, with 10 positions matching TRBD1. There are 14 residues in the CDR3. Germline V gene sequence: CDR1 LGHDT, CDR2 YNNKEL (reference sequence). V trimming: 4 bases; J trimming: 6 bases; junction bases outside the gene matches: 6.

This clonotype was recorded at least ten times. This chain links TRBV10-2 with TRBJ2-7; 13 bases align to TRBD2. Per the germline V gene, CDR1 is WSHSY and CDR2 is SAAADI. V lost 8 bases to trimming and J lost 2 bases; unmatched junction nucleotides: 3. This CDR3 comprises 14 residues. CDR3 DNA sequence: TGCGCCAGCTCGGGACTAGCGGGAACCTACGAGCAGTACTTC. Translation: CASSGLAGTYEQYF.

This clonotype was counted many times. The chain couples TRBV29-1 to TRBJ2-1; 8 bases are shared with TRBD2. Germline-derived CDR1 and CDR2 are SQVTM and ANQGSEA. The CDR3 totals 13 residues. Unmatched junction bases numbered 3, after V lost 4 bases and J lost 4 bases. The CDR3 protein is CSVVTSGYNEQFF. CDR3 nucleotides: TGCAGCGTTGTTACTAGCGGTTACAATGAGCAGTTCTTC.

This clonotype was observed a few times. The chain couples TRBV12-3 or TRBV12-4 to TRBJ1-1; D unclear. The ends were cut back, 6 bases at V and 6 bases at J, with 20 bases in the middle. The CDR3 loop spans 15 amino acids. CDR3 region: CASRKPSKGGSEAFF. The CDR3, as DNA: TGTGCCAGCAGAAAACCCTCGAAGGGAGGGTCTGAAGCTTTCTTT.